Presented here are 27 T cell receptor beta chains from one specimen sequenced in a study of blood T cells in healthy people across ages. A sample-barcoded 5' primer and a J-beta primer mix were used in a second PCR of roughly 7 to 11 cycles. TCRdb fed the 5' RACE reads into MiXCR, producing one record per CDR3 protein. The table lists approximately 670,000 distinct CDR3 sequences, 40% to 45% of them singletons. Sequencing was done on a sample of blood. These receptors all come from a man aged 80 or over in good health.

The chain recombines TRBV20-1 with TRBJ2-5, with D possibly being TRBD1 or TRBD2 (6 bases each). V dropped 1 base and J dropped 11 bases, with 26 bases sitting between them. The CDR3 sequence is 16 residues long. Germline V gene data show CDR1 as DFQATT and CDR2 as SNEGSKA (reference sequence). The CDR3 sequence is CSARVPDRGPSYEQYF. CDR3 in DNA: TGCAGTGCTAGAGTCCCGGACCGGGGGCCCTCGTATGAGCAGTACTTC.

The chain links TRBV20-1 to TRBJ2-5, with 12 bases aligning to TRBD2. The CDR3 is 14 residues long. V trimming: 2 bases; J trimming: 5 bases; junction bases outside the gene matches: 3. The V gene's germline CDR1 is DFQATT and CDR2 SNEGSKA (reference sequence). CDR3 bases: TGCAGTGCTAGACGACTAGCGGGGGTGGAGACCCAGTACTTC. Translating gives CSARRLAGVETQYF.

Concerning this clonotype itself: This could be a read error, since a much larger clone is one nucleotide away. The chain has TRBV16 and TRBJ2-7; no firm D call. The germline CDR1 and CDR2 sequences are KGHSY and FQNENV. CDR3 length equals 12 residues. V lost 4 bases and J 0 bases, leaving 4 bases between the germline ends. CDR3 nucleotides: TGTGCCAGCAGCCGAATCTCCTACGAGCAGTACTTC. Protein: CASSRISYEQYF.

This clonotype has just a few counts. V usage is TRBV3-1 and J usage is TRBJ2-3; D call uncertain. Trimming removed 4 bases at V and 4 bases at J, with 9 bases between. The CDR3 contains 13 residues. Germline assignment: CDR1 LGHDT and CDR2 YNNKEL (reference sequence). CDR3 coding DNA: TGTGCCAGCAGCCTACCTTTAGCAGATACGCAGTATTTT. This encodes CASSLPLADTQYF.

The V call is TRBV6-4, the J call TRBJ1-2, with a weak D call TRBD1 (5 bases). Germline CDR1 reads MRHNA; CDR2 reads SNTAGT. Trimming removed 3 bases from V and 4 bases from J, with 21 bases in between. The CDR3 has 17 amino acids. The CDR3 DNA sequence: TGTGCCAGCAGTGAGGGGCGGGTTCGAGACTGTAGCTATGGCTACACCTTC. Translated: CASSEGRVRDCSYGYTF.

The V call is TRBV27, the J call TRBJ1-2, with D possibly TRBD1 on 6 matching bases. The CDR3 runs 15 residues. The V and J ends lost 7 bases and 2 bases respectively, with 17 bases between them. The germline gives CDR1 MNHEY, CDR2 SMNVEV (reference sequence). The CDR3 DNA follows: TGTGCCAGCAAGGCAGGGGTCGACCCCAACTATGGCTACACCTTC. This codes for CASKAGVDPNYGYTF.

This clonotype was detected only a few times. DNA for the CDR3: TGTGCCAGCAGCCAAGATCTACAGGGTGTAATTGAAGCTTTCTTT. Its translation is CASSQDLQGVIEAFF. The V call is TRBV4-2, the J call TRBJ1-1; perhaps TRBD1 as D (6 bases). Trimming took off 0 bases at V and 7 bases at J, with 15 bases between the two ends. Germline CDR1 reads LGHNA; CDR2 reads YNFKEQ. The CDR3 is 15 residues long.

The rearrangement uses TRBV20-1 and TRBJ2-3; 9 nucleotides match TRBD2. The germline V gene encodes CDR1 DFQATT and CDR2 SNEGSKA (reference sequence). V was clipped by 6 bases and J by 14 bases; unmatched bases: 21. This CDR3 is 15 amino acids long. CDR3 nucleotides: TGCAGTGCGAGGAGGGCTAGCGGGAAGGGTTCAGGCGCGTATTTT. This translates into CSARRASGKGSGAYF.

The chain employs TRBV4-1 and TRBJ1-5, with TRBD1 identical over 8 bases. Germline V gene lookup returns CDR1 MGHRA and CDR2 YSYEKL. The CDR3 totals 15 residues. Trimming took 0 bases from V and 5 from J; bases not matched to a gene: 3. CDR3 protein: CASSQDRQGHQPQHF. The CDR3 DNA is TGCGCCAGCAGCCAAGATAGACAGGGGCATCAGCCCCAGCATTTT.

This clonotype was found a few times. The V and J genes are TRBV7-2 and TRBJ2-3; the D gene is possibly TRBD2 (6 bases). CDR3 size: 15 residues. V was trimmed by 1 base and J by 4 bases, leaving 12 bases between them. Per the germline V gene, CDR1 is SGHTA and CDR2 is FQGNSA. The CDR3 loop is CASSLVGSSADTQYF. For the CDR3, the DNA is TGTGCCAGCAGCTTAGTCGGGAGTAGCGCAGATACGCAGTATTTT.

CDR3 sequence reads: CSARDRNVGPPLIGFTDTQYF. Written as DNA, the CDR3 is TGCAGTGCTAGAGACCGTAACGTAGGGCCTCCCCTCATTGGCTTCACAGATACGCAGTATTTT. The rearrangement links TRBV20-1 to TRBJ2-3, with D uncertain. The CDR3 length is 21 residues. CDR1 and CDR2 (germline): DFQATT, SNEGSKA (reference sequence). Trimming shortened V by 0 bases and J by 2 bases, and 30 bases separated the two germline ends.

This chain connects TRBV6-1 to TRBJ2-7, with D unclear. Trimming took off 7 bases at V and 10 bases at J, with 20 bases between the two ends. This CDR3 region has 13 residues. Germline CDR1 reads MNHNS; CDR2 reads SASEGT. The CDR3 spells CASNPSGQSSQYF. The CDR3 nucleotides read TGTGCCAGCAATCCGAGTGGTCAATCGTCCCAGTACTTC.

This clonotype was seen a handful of times. The chain couples TRBV20-1 to TRBJ2-7, with 10 bases matching TRBD1. Germline V gene lookup returns CDR1 DFQATT and CDR2 SNEGSKA (reference sequence). This CDR3 has 20 amino acids. The V gene end was trimmed by 2 bases and the J gene end by 0 bases; junction bases not matched to a gene: 19. The CDR3 spells CSARSLDRGLRTISSYEQYF. CDR3 bases: TGCAGTGCTAGATCCCTTGACAGGGGGCTTAGAACTATCAGCTCCTACGAGCAGTACTTC.

In this sample, this clonotype turned up a few times. The chain combines TRBV5-1 with TRBJ2-5; the match to TRBD1 covers 10 bases. The end of the DNA is better explained by TRBJ2-7, so the J call may be wrong. The CDR3 extends over 14 amino acids. Germline CDR1 SGHRS, CDR2 YFSETQ. CDR3 region: CASSYDRGQDEQYF. In DNA, the CDR3 is TGCGCCAGCAGCTATGACAGGGGGCAGGACGAGCAGTACTTC.

This clonotype was seen ten or more times. In DNA form, the CDR3 reads TGTGCCAGCAGCCAAGAGGGGACTAGCGGGAGTGAGACCCAGTACTTC. The encoded protein is CASSQEGTSGSETQYF. The V and J genes are TRBV4-2 and TRBJ2-5, with TRBD2 identical over 14 bases. V dropped 0 bases and J dropped 5; count of bases not matched to a gene: 2. The CDR3 sequence is 16 residues long. The germline V gene encodes CDR1 LGHNA and CDR2 YNFKEQ.

This clonotype was found a few times. The chain couples TRBV6-5 to TRBJ2-2; no firm D call. The V end was cut by 6 bases, the J end by 0 bases, with 8 bases between. CDR1 and CDR2 from the germline V gene are MNHEY and SVGAGI. This CDR3 has 14 amino acids. The CDR3 sequence: CASRLSSNTGELFF. CDR3 bases: TGTGCCAGCAGACTCAGTTCGAACACCGGGGAGCTGTTTTTT.

This clonotype was counted only a few times. The chain joins TRBV3-1 to TRBJ1-2, with 7 nucleotides matching TRBD1. CDR1 is LGHDT, CDR2 YNNKEL, per germline (reference sequence). The CDR3 sequence is 11 residues long. Trimming took 8 bases from V and 4 from J; bases not matched to a gene: 1. The CDR3 spells CASRQGYGYTF. CDR3 in DNA: TGTGCCAGCCGACAGGGCTATGGCTACACCTTC.

V usage is TRBV9 and J usage is TRBJ2-1; tentative D call: TRBD2 (5 bases). Trimming pared 0 bases from V and 5 bases from J, leaving 15 bases between. The CDR3 sequence is 16 residues long. Germline V CDR1 and CDR2: SGDLS, YYNGEE. The CDR3 sequence is CASSVADRGWNNEQFF. DNA for the CDR3: TGTGCCAGCAGCGTAGCGGATCGAGGGTGGAACAATGAGCAGTTCTTC.

V usage is TRBV7-2 and J usage is TRBJ2-1; TRBD1 matches at 7 bases. With 6 bases clipped from V and 0 bases from J, the junction kept 5 bases outside the gene matches. This CDR3 has 15 residues. Germline lookup yields CDR1 SGHTA and CDR2 FQGNSA. For the CDR3, the DNA is TGTGCCAGCAGTTCGACAGGGAACTCCTACAATGAGCAGTTCTTC. Encoded protein: CASSSTGNSYNEQFF.

This clonotype turned up a few times. The genes are TRBV5-1 and TRBJ1-5; unclear D gene. The germline CDR1 and CDR2 sequences are SGHRS and YFSETQ. Trimming pared 4 bases from V and 7 bases from J, leaving 15 bases between. The CDR3 consists of 14 residues. The CDR3 is CASSLSPTGQPQHF. CDR3 coding DNA: TGCGCCAGCAGCCTCAGCCCGACGGGGCAGCCCCAGCATTTT.

The chain couples TRBV7-8 to TRBJ1-6; D perhaps matches TRBD1 (6 bases). The V gene's germline CDR1 is SGHVS and CDR2 FQNEAQ. CDR3 size: 16 residues. Between the trimmed V and J ends, which lost 2 bases and 5 bases, there was a span of 13 bases. CDR3 bases: TGTGCCAGCAGCTTATTATCGGGGGCCGATAATTCACCCCTCCACTTT. Translation gives CASSLLSGADNSPLHF.

The rearrangement uses TRBV2 and TRBJ2-1; D tentatively reads TRBD1 or TRBD2 (6 bases each). CDR3 length equals 15 residues. In germline, CDR1 is SNHLY, CDR2 FYNNEI. Trimming pared 6 bases from V and 6 bases from J, leaving 18 bases between. CDR3 coding DNA: TGTGCCAGCAGCGAGACAGGTCTCGGGGGCAATGAGCAGTTCTTC. Translated, it gives CASSETGLGGNEQFF.

This clonotype was detected only a few times. J is TRBJ2-1 and V is TRBV12-3 or TRBV12-4, with 12 bases lining up with TRBD1. The CDR3 sequence is 15 residues long. The J segment lost 5 bases and the V segment lost 6 bases, leaving 5 bases of the junction unmatched. CDR3 protein: CASRVGQGADNEQFF. The CDR3 nucleotides read TGTGCCAGCAGGGTGGGACAGGGGGCTGACAATGAGCAGTTCTTC.

This clonotype was seen a handful of times. CDR3 region: CASSFRSNTEAFF. In nucleotides, the CDR3 is TGTGCCAGCAGTTTCCGATCTAACACTGAAGCTTTCTTT. J is TRBJ1-1 and V is TRBV6-2 or TRBV6-3; D remains unclear. The CDR3 consists of 13 residues. In germline, CDR1 is MNHEY, CDR2 SVGEGT. Trimming removed 4 bases at V and 2 bases at J, with 8 bases between.

The gene calls are TRBV29-1 and TRBJ2-3; 9 positions agree with TRBD2. CDR3 length: 15 amino acids. The V and J ends lost 4 bases and 1 base, in that order; junction bases with no gene match: 6. Germline values: CDR1 SQVTM, CDR2 ANQGSEA. CDR3 region: CSVGPAGGRTDTQYF. The CDR3 DNA reads TGCAGCGTTGGCCCAGCGGGGGGCCGCACAGATACGCAGTATTTT.

The CDR3: CASTLYRLLDTQYF. CDR3 nucleotide sequence: TGTGCCAGCACCCTGTACCGACTACTGGATACGCAGTATTTT. This chain joins TRBV21-1 and TRBJ2-3; the D call of TRBD1 is as the table states it, not checked on the DNA. TRBV21-1 is tagged as a pseudogene. This CDR3 is built from 14 residues.

This clonotype was picked up a small number of times. This chain connects TRBV20-1 to TRBJ2-1, with TRBD2 identical over 11 bases. CDR1 is DFQATT, CDR2 SNEGSKA, per germline (reference sequence). V lost 4 bases to trimming and J lost 4 bases; unmatched junction nucleotides: 3. CDR3 length equals 14 residues. The CDR3 coding sequence is TGCAGTGCTATCCCTAGCGGGAGGTACAATGAGCAGTTCTTC. This gives the protein CSAIPSGRYNEQFF.